A selection of T cell receptor beta chains follows, all from one sample in a study of Graves' ophthalmopathy and Graves' hyperthyroidism. TCRdb reprocessed the multiplex PCR reads with MiXCR, giving one entry per CDR3 protein. The sample lists just over 600,000 distinct CDR3 sequences; 22% were seen once. Sequencing was carried out using peripheral blood. The receptors originated from a young woman with stable Graves' hyperthyroidism. Some clones in this sample may be carry-over from other donors' samples. The CDR3 runs from the conserved cysteine through the conserved F or W. The order of the fields is D gene, V gene, CDR3 protein. The D gene is left open where the match is weak.

- | TRBV12-3/TRBV12-4 | CASSLERKETQYF
- | TRBV24-1 | CATSGGVRGETQYF
- | TRBV7-2 | CASSLGAGGWENIQYF
- | TRBV6-1 | CASRTSNQPQHF
- | TRBV24-1 | CATSATANTGELFF
TRBD1 | TRBV7-2 | CASSTRQGYEQYF
TRBD1 | TRBV18 | CASSQQGEVTEAFF
TRBD2 | TRBV28 | CASSLPGRGETQYF
TRBD1 | TRBV11-3 | CASSPGQTQETQYF
- | TRBV7-9 | CASSLGGRSNYGYTF
TRBD2 | TRBV6-2/TRBV6-3 | CASRPSGRAQSYEQYF
TRBD2 | TRBV11-2 | CASSFRLAAQETQYF
- | TRBV29-1 | CSPGPAEETQYF
- | TRBV7-9 | CASSPVLPGETQYF
- | TRBV28 | CASGTELYEQYF
TRBD1 | TRBV6-1 | CASRQGQGGRQPQHF
TRBD1 | TRBV20-1 | CSASGTALVNQPQHF
- | TRBV2 | CASNRDYEAFF
TRBD1 | TRBV20-1 | CSAKWTGDTEAFF
TRBD1 | TRBV2 | CASSLQGNGYTF
TRBD2 | TRBV27 | CASSLSILYGTSGSTPYEQYF
TRBD2 | TRBV20-1 | CSASKRGGAETQYF
- | TRBV5-1 | CASSPGSGLGVGYTF
- | TRBV11-2 | CASSSLQRTYEQYF
- | TRBV15 | CATSRVRVGTQYF
TRBD2 | TRBV28 | CASSFRGLAGTGELFF
- | TRBV29-1 | CSVGGRSVYEQYF
- | TRBV9 | CASSVAGNNIYEQYF
TRBD1 | TRBV10-3 | CAIGGTGLFYEQYF